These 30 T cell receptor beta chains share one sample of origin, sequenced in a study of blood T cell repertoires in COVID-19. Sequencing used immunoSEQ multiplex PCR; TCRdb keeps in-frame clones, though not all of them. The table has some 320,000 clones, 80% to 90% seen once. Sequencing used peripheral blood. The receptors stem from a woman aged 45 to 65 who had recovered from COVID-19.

CDR3 sequence reads: CASSQDPPVGGSGANVLTF. DNA of the CDR3: TGCGCCAGCAGCCAAGATCCGCCCGTGGGGGGATCTGGGGCCAACGTCCTGACTTTC. This chain connects TRBV4-1 to TRBJ2-6; weak D call: TRBD2 (6 bases). The length of the CDR3 is 19 residues. The germline CDR1 and CDR2 sequences are MGHRA and YSYEKL. V was pared by 0 bases and J by 1 base, with 16 bases between.

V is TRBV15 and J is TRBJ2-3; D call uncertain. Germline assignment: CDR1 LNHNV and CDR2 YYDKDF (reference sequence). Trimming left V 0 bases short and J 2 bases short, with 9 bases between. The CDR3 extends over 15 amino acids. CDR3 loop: CATSRDGQVTDTQYF. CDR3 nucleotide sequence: TGTGCCACCAGCAGAGATGGGCAAGTCACAGATACGCAGTATTTT.

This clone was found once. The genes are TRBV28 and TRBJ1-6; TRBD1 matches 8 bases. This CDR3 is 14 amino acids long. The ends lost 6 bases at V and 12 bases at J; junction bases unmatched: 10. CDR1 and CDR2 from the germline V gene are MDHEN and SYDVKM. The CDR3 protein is CASSGQGPWRPLHF. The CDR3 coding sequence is TGTGCCAGCAGCGGACAGGGCCCGTGGAGACCCCTCCACTTT.

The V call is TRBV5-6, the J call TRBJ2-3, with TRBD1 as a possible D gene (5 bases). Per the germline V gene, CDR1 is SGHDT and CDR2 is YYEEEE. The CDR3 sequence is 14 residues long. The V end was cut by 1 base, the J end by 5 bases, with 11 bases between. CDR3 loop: CASSLRQGIDTQYF. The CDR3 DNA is TGTGCCAGCAGCTTGAGGCAGGGTATAGATACGCAGTATTTT.

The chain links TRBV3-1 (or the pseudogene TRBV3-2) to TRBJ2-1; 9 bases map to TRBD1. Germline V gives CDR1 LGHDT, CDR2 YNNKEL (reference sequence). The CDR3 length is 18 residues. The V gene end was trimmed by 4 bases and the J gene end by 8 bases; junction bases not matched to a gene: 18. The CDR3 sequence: CASSLKRPGQGSSDEQFF. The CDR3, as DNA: TGTGCCAGCAGCCTAAAACGACCGGGACAGGGAAGTTCGGATGAGCAGTTCTTC.

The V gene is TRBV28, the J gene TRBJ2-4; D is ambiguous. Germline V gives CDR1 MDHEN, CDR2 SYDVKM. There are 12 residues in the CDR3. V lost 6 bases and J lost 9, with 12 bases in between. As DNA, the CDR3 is TGTGCCAGCAGGAAGGTTCCGGGCATTCAGTACTTC. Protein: CASRKVPGIQYF.

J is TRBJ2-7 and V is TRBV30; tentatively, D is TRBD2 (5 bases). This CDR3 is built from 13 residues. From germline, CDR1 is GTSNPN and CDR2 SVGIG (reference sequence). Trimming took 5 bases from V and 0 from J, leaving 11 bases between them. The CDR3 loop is CAWARDRSYEQYF. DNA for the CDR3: TGTGCCTGGGCCCGGGATCGCTCCTACGAGCAGTACTTC.

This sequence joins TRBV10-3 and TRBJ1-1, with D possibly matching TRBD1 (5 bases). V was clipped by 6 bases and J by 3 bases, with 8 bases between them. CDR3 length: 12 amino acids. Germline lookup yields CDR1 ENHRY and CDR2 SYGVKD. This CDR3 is CAIRARDTEAFF. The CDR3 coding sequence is TGTGCCATCAGGGCCAGGGACACTGAAGCTTTCTTT.

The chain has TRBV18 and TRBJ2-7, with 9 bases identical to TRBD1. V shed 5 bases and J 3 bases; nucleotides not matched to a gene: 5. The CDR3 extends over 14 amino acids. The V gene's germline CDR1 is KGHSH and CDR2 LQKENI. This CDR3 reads CASSSDRGSYEQYF. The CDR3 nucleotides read TGTGCCAGCTCATCGGACAGGGGAAGCTACGAGCAGTACTTC.

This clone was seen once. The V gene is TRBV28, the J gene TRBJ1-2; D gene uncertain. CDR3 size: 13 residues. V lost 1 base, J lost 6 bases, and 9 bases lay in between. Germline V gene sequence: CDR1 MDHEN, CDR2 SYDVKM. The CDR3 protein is CASSLYATDGYTF. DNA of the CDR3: TGTGCCAGCAGTTTATACGCTACAGATGGCTACACCTTC.

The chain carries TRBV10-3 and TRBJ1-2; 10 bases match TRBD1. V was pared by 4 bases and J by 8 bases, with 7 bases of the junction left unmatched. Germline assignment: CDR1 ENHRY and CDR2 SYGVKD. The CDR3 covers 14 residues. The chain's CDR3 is CAISGPDRGQGYTF. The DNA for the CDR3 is TGTGCCATCAGTGGACCCGACAGGGGGCAAGGCTACACCTTC.

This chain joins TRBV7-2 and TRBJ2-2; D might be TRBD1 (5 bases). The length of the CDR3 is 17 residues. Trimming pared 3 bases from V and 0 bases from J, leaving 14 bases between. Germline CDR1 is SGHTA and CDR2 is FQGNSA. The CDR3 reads CASSFIKGSANTGELFF. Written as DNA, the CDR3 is TGTGCCAGCAGCTTCATTAAGGGGTCCGCGAACACCGGGGAGCTGTTTTTT.

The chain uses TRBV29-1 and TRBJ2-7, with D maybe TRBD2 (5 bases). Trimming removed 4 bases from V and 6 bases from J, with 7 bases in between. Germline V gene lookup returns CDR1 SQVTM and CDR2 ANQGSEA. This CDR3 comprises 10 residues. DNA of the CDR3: TGCAGCGTTGGGACTTCCGAGCAGTACTTC. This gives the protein CSVGTSEQYF.

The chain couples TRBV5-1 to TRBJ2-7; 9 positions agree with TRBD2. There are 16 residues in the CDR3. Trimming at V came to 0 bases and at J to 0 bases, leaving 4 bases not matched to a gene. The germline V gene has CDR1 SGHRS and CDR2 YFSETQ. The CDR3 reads CASSLVFSGSSYEQYF. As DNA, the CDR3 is TGCGCCAGCAGCTTGGTGTTTAGCGGGAGCTCCTACGAGCAGTACTTC.

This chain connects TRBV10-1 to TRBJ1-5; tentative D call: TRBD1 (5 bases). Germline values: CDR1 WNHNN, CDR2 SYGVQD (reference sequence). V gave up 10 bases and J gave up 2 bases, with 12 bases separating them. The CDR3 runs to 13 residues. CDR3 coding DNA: TGCGCCACCTCCCGGGGGGGCAATCAGCCCCAGCATTTT. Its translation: CATSRGGNQPQHF.

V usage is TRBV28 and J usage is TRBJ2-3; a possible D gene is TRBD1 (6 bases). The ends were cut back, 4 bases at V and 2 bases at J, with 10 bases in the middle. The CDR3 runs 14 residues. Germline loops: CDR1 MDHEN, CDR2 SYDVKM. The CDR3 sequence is CASSSGQLTDTQYF. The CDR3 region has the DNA TGTGCCAGCAGTTCCGGACAGCTCACAGATACGCAGTATTTT. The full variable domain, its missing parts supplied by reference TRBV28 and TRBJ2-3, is DVKVTQSSRYLVKRTGEKVFLECVQDMDHENMFWYRQDPGLGLRLIYFSYDVKMKEKGDIPEGYSVSREKKERFSLILESASTNQTSMYLCASSSGQLTDTQYFGPGTRLTVL.

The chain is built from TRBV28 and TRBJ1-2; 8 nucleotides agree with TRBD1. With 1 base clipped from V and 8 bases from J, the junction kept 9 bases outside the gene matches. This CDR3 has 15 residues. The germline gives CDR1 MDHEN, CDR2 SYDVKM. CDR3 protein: CASSLSFQGAEGYTF. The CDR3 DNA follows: TGTGCCAGCAGTTTATCCTTTCAGGGGGCTGAGGGCTACACCTTC.

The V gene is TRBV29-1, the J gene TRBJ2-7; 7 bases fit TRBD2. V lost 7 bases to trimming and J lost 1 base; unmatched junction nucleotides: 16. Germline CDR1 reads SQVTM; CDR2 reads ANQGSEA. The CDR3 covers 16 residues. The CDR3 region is CSAVGLADHFSYEQYF. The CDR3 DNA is TGCAGCGCCGTGGGCCTAGCGGACCATTTTTCCTACGAGCAGTACTTC.

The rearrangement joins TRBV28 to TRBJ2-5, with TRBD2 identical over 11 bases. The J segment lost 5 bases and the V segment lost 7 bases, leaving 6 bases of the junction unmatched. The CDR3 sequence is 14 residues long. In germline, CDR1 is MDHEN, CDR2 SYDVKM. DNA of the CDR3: TGTGCCAGCACCGTAGCGGGAGGGTTGGAGACCCAGTACTTC. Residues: CASTVAGGLETQYF.

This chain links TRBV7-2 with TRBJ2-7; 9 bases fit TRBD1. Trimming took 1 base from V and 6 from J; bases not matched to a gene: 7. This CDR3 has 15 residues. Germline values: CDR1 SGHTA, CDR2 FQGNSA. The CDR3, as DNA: TGTGCCAGCAGCTTAGTCCCGGACAGGGGAGGCGAGCAGTACTTC. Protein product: CASSLVPDRGGEQYF.

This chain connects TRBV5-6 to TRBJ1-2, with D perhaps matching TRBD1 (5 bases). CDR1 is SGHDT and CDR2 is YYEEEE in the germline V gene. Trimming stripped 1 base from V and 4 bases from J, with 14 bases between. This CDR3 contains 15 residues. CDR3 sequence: CASSLRPGPVYGYTF. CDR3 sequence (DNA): TGTGCCAGCAGCTTGCGCCCAGGGCCAGTCTATGGCTACACCTTC. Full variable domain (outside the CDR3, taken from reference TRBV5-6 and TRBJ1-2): DAGVTQSPTHLIKTRGQQVTLRCSPKSGHDTVSWYQQALGQGPQFIFQYYEEEERQRGNFPDRFSGHQFPNYSSELNVNALLLGDSALYLCASSLRPGPVYGYTFGSGTRLTVV.

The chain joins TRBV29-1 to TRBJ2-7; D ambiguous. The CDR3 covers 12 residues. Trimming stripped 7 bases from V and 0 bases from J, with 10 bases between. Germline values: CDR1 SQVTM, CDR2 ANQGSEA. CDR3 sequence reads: CSAVASSYEQYF. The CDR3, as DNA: TGCAGCGCGGTGGCTAGCTCCTACGAGCAGTACTTC.

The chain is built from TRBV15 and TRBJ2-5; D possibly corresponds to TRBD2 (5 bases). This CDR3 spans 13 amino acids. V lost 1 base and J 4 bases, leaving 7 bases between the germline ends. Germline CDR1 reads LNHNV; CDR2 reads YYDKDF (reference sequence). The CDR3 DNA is TGTGCCACCAGCAGAGCAGCGGCAGAGACCCAGTACTTC. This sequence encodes CATSRAAAETQYF.

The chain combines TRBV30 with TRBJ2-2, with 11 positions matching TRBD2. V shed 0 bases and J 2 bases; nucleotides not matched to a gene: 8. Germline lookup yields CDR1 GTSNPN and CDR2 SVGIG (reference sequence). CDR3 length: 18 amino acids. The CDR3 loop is CAWSVRGLADLNTGELFF. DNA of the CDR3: TGTGCCTGGAGTGTAAGGGGACTAGCGGACCTAAACACCGGGGAGCTGTTTTTT.

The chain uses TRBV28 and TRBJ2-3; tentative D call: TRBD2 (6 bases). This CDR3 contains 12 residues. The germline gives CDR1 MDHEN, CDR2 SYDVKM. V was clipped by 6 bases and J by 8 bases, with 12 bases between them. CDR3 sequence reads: CASRTSAGTQYF. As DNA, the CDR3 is TGTGCCAGCAGGACATCAGCGGGTACGCAGTATTTT.

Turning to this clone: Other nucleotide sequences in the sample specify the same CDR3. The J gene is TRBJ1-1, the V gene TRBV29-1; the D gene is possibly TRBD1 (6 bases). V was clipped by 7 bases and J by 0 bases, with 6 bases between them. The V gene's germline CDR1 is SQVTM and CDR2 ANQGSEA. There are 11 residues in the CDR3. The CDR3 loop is CSGTVNTEAFF. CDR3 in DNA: TGCAGCGGGACAGTGAACACTGAAGCTTTCTTT.

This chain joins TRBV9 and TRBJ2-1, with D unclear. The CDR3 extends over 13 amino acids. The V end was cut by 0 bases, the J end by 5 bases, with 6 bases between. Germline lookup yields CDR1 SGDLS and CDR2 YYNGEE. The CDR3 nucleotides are TGTGCCAGCAGCGTAGCACAGAACAATGAGCAGTTCTTC. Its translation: CASSVAQNNEQFF.

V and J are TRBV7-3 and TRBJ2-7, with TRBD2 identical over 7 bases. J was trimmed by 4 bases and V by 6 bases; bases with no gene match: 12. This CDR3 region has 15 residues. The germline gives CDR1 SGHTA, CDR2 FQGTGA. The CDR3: CASSVTSAPMYEQYF. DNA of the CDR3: TGTGCCAGCAGTGTCACTAGCGCCCCCATGTACGAGCAGTACTTC.

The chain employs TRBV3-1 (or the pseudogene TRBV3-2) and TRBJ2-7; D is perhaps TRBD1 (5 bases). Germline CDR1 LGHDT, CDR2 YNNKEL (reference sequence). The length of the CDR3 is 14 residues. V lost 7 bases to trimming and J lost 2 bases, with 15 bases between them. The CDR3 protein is CASTPNRHAYEQYF. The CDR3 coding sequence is TGTGCCAGCACCCCCAACAGGCATGCCTACGAGCAGTACTTC.

CDR3 DNA: TGTGCCTGGAGACCAGGGGGCGCTGGGGCCAACGTCCTGACTTTC. As protein: CAWRPGGAGANVLTF. The V and J genes are TRBV30 and TRBJ2-6; 8 nucleotides match TRBD1. J lost 2 bases, V lost 3 bases, and 3 bases had no gene match. The CDR3 is 15 residues long. Germline V gene sequence: CDR1 GTSNPN, CDR2 SVGIG (reference sequence).